These T cell receptor beta chains were read from a single sample in a study of T-cell memory formation after mild COVID-19. From the 5' RACE reads, TCRdb called clonotypes with MiXCR, one entry per CDR3 protein. The sample has hundreds of thousands of distinct CDR3 sequences; 20% to 25% are singletons. The sample was PBMCs or a T cell subset sorted from them (not recorded which). The receptors stem from an adult woman who had mild COVID-19 (a few samples of this study predate the infection). Cell type and time point are not known. Each CDR3 is given with its conserved first and last residue. D genes are given only for firm matches. A clone size is listed for some rows: how often the clone was seen (once, few, many), or a class if it is expanded.

CASTRSAPGGNTIYF | TGTGCCAGCACTCGGTCAGCACCAGGAGGAAACACCATATATTTT | - | TRBJ1-3 | few | TRBV7-8
CASSIPGQNYGYTF | TGTGCCAGCAGCATACCGGGACAGAACTATGGCTACACCTTC | TRBD1 | TRBJ1-2 | few | TRBV5-6
CASSQETAGEDEQYF | TGTGCCAGCAGCCAAGAAACAGCGGGAGAGGACGAGCAGTACTTC | TRBD2 | TRBJ2-7 | - | TRBV3-1
CSVERQGVDDEQFF | TGCAGCGTTGAACGTCAGGGGGTGGACGATGAGCAGTTCTTC | TRBD1 | TRBJ2-1 | few | TRBV29-1
CASSLSWPGGNQPQHF | TGTGCCAGCAGCTTATCGTGGCCTGGAGGCAATCAGCCCCAGCATTTT | - | TRBJ1-5 | - | TRBV7-9
CASSTGQEGTEAFF | TGTGCCAGCAGTACGGGACAGGAGGGGACTGAAGCTTTCTTT | TRBD1 | TRBJ1-1 | - | TRBV6-4
CSALAGDTDTQYF | TGCAGCGCCCTAGCGGGGGACACAGATACGCAGTATTTT | TRBD2 | TRBJ2-3 | - | TRBV29-1
CASSLAGEDTQYF | TGCGCCAGCAGCTTGGCCGGCGAGGATACGCAGTATTTT | - | TRBJ2-3 | many | TRBV5-1
CAISEDELAKNIQYF | TGTGCCATCAGTGAGGACGAGCTAGCCAAAAACATTCAGTACTTC | - | TRBJ2-4 | - | TRBV10-3
CSANGEANYGYTF | TGCAGTGCAAACGGGGAAGCTAACTATGGCTACACCTTC | - | TRBJ1-2 | - | TRBV20-1
CASSYAPSSYNEQFF | TGTGCCAGCAGTTACGCCCCAAGCTCCTACAATGAGCAGTTCTTC | - | TRBJ2-1 | few | TRBV6-5
CASSFRRGNTDTQYF | TGTGCCAGCAGCTTCCGGCGAGGCAACACAGATACGCAGTATTTT | - | TRBJ2-3 | - | TRBV5-4
CASSQGQGFEQFF | TGCGCCAGCAGCCAAGGACAGGGGTTTGAGCAGTTCTTC | TRBD1 | TRBJ2-1 | few | TRBV4-3
CASSLYAGVGGELFF | TGTGCCAGCAGCTTGTACGCGGGAGTCGGCGGGGAGCTGTTTTTT | TRBD2 | TRBJ2-2 | many | TRBV5-8
CAISAGTGSYEQYF | TGTGCCATCAGTGCTGGGACAGGGTCCTACGAGCAGTACTTC | TRBD1 | TRBJ2-7 | few | TRBV10-3
CASSLVSGGYEQFF | TGCGCCAGCAGCTTGGTTAGCGGGGGATATGAGCAGTTCTTC | TRBD2 | TRBJ2-1 | few | TRBV5-1
CAIRATAYYEQYF | TGTGCCATCAGGGCGACTGCTTACTACGAGCAGTACTTC | - | TRBJ2-7 | - | TRBV10-3
CASSYLTSGQSRYEQFF | TGTGCCAGCAGTTACTTGACTAGCGGTCAGTCACGGTATGAGCAGTTCTTC | TRBD2 | TRBJ2-1 | few | TRBV6-2/TRBV6-3
CASSQSLPPLSYEQYF | TGTGCCAGCAGCCAATCACTACCACCACTCTCCTACGAGCAGTACTTC | - | TRBJ2-7 | - | TRBV7-9
CSAWDRGGTEAFF | TGCAGTGCTTGGGACAGGGGTGGGACTGAAGCTTTCTTT | TRBD1 | TRBJ1-1 | few | TRBV20-1
CASSLRHGTGSYNSPLHF | TGTGCCAGCAGTTTAAGGCACGGGACAGGGTCCTATAATTCACCCCTCCACTTT | TRBD1 | TRBJ1-6 | many | TRBV27
CSASPSRASHNYGYTF | TGCAGTGCTAGCCCCAGCCGCGCCTCACATAACTATGGCTACACCTTC | - | TRBJ1-2 | - | TRBV20-1
CATGPANTGELFF | TGTGCCACCGGACCCGCGAACACCGGGGAGCTGTTTTTT | - | TRBJ2-2 | few | TRBV24-1
CASSREASAHYEQYF | TGTGCCAGCAGTCGCGAAGCGTCGGCCCACTACGAGCAGTACTTC | - | TRBJ2-7 | - | TRBV3-1
CASSQDGLTLHF | TGTGCCAGCAGCCAAGACGGGCTGACCCTCCACTTT | - | TRBJ1-6 | - | TRBV14
CASSPDNPHSYEQYF | TGCGCCAGCAGCCCCGATAACCCTCACTCCTACGAGCAGTACTTC | - | TRBJ2-7 | few | TRBV4-3
CASSYPGQSEAFF | TGTGCCAGCAGTTACCCCGGACAGTCTGAAGCTTTCTTT | - | TRBJ1-1 | few | TRBV6-6
CSASPRVYTGELFF | TGCAGTGCTAGCCCTCGGGTCTACACCGGGGAGCTGTTTTTT | - | TRBJ2-2 | - | TRBV20-1
CATSSTFTDTQYF | TGTGCCACCAGCTCGACCTTCACAGATACGCAGTATTTT | - | TRBJ2-3 | - | TRBV15
CASSLAGERQQYF | TGTGCCAGCAGTTTAGCGGGGGAGCGTCAGCAGTACTTC | - | TRBJ2-7 | few | TRBV12-3/TRBV12-4